This entry lists 21 T cell receptor beta chains sequenced from one sample in a study of neurological immune-mediated disorders. TCRdb reprocessed the 5' RACE reads with MiXCR, giving one entry per CDR3 protein. The profile shows about 66,000 distinct CDR3 sequences, roughly 9.7% of them singletons. Time point: longitudinal time-point 2. Sequenced sample: PBMCs. The receptors stem from a man between 25 and 39 years old in good health.

This clonotype was seen at least ten times. Being one base from a much bigger clone, this may be a read error. The rearrangement joins TRBV7-9 to TRBJ1-4; no definite D call. The CDR3 runs 11 residues. Germline-derived CDR1 and CDR2 are SEHNR and FQNEAQ (reference sequence). The DNA for the CDR3 is TGTGCCAGCAGCTCCTCGGAGGTCGTCTATTTT. Protein product: CASSSSEVVYF.

Details on this clonotype: One base away lies a much larger clone, so this may be a sequencing read error. V and J are TRBV7-9 and TRBJ2-7; D perhaps matches TRBD1 (6 bases). CDR3 length equals 14 residues. Germline V lookup: CDR1 SEHNR, CDR2 FQNEAQ (reference sequence). V lost 3 bases to trimming and J lost 5 bases, with 14 bases between them. CDR3 protein: CASSLRQVRNEQYF. The CDR3 coding sequence is TGTGCCAGCAGCTTGAGACAGGTGAGGAACGAGCAGTACTTC.

This clonotype has at least ten counts. The chain uses TRBV10-2 and TRBJ2-2; 7 nucleotides line up with TRBD2. CDR1 and CDR2 from the germline V gene are WSHSY and SAAADI. This CDR3 has 16 amino acids. V lost 3 bases to trimming and J lost 0 bases; unmatched junction nucleotides: 4. The CDR3 bases are TGCGCCAGCAGTGATTACGGGACTACGAACACCGGGGAGCTGTTTTTT. Residues: CASSDYGTTNTGELFF.

This clonotype was picked up many times. The CDR3 DNA reads as TGTGCCAGCAGTTATGTCTGGGACAGTGCTGCAGATACGCAGTATTTT. This gives the protein CASSYVWDSAADTQYF. This chain connects TRBV27 to TRBJ2-3; 7 bases line up with TRBD1. The CDR3 sequence is 16 residues long. Germline V gene sequence: CDR1 MNHEY, CDR2 SMNVEV (reference sequence). V dropped 4 bases and J dropped 4; count of bases not matched to a gene: 11.

Many counts were recorded for this clonotype. This rearrangement joins TRBV20-1 to TRBJ2-7; the D is unclear. Trimming stripped 2 bases from V and 7 bases from J, with 12 bases between. Germline-derived CDR1 and CDR2 are DFQATT and SNEGSKA (reference sequence). This CDR3 has 12 amino acids. The CDR3 sequence: CSARPGATEQYF. In nucleotides, the CDR3 is TGCAGTGCTAGACCCGGCGCGACAGAGCAGTACTTC.

The table lists this clonotype with many counts. The genes are TRBV5-1 and TRBJ2-5; no reliable D call. The length of the CDR3 is 13 residues. Trimming removed 7 bases from V and 4 bases from J, with 14 bases in between. Germline CDR1 SGHRS, CDR2 YFSETQ. CDR3 DNA sequence: TGCGCCAGCGGATGGGCCGGCGGAGAGACCCAGTACTTC. It encodes CASGWAGGETQYF.

This clonotype was seen many times. The chain couples TRBV5-1 to TRBJ2-2; D unclear. CDR1 SGHRS and CDR2 YFSETQ come from the germline V gene. The germline V and J ends were trimmed by 4 bases and 5 bases, with 9 bases remaining between them. This CDR3 has 13 amino acids. The CDR3 is CASSVSGTGELFF. CDR3 nucleotides: TGCGCCAGCAGCGTTTCCGGGACCGGGGAGCTGTTTTTT. The full variable domain, with the rest looked up from reference TRBV5-1 and TRBJ2-2, is KAGVTQTPRYLIKTRGQQVTLSCSPISGHRSVSWYQQTPGQGLQFLFEYFSETQRNKGNFPGRFSGRQFSNSRSEMNVSTLELGDSALYLCASSVSGTGELFFGEGSRLTVL.

This clonotype was recorded at least ten times. The chain uses TRBV20-1 and TRBJ1-1; 10 nucleotides match TRBD1. CDR1 and CDR2 from the germline V gene are DFQATT and SNEGSKA (reference sequence). After removal of 3 bases from V and 3 bases from J, the junction contained 7 bases not matched to a gene. There are 15 residues in the CDR3. This CDR3 is CSARDYDRGHTEAFF. CDR3 DNA: TGCAGTGCTAGGGACTACGACAGGGGGCACACTGAAGCTTTCTTT.

For this clonotype: At one end, the junction sequence differs from germline, possibly due to a read error. The chain uses TRBV6-2 or TRBV6-3 and TRBJ2-5; 7 nucleotides agree with TRBD2. The CDR3 contains 14 residues. Germline values: CDR1 MNHEY, CDR2 SVGEGT. CDR3 amino acids: CTSKSGANLETQYF. CDR3 sequence (DNA): TGTACCAGCAAAAGCGGGGCAAACCTTGAGACCCAGTACTTC.

This clonotype was seen at least ten times. The chain employs TRBV7-8 and TRBJ2-5; 13 positions match TRBD2. The CDR3 spans 16 residues. The V and J ends lost 5 bases and 3 bases, in that order; junction bases with no gene match: 6. The germline CDR1 and CDR2 sequences are SGHVS and FQNEAQ. This CDR3 is CASSTLGLAGKETQYF. DNA of the CDR3: TGTGCCAGCAGCACATTGGGACTAGCGGGGAAAGAGACCCAGTACTTC.

The table lists this clonotype with many counts. This chain uses TRBV3-1 with TRBJ2-1, with 7 positions matching TRBD2. The V and J ends lost 4 bases and 7 bases, in that order; junction bases with no gene match: 13. Germline-derived CDR1 and CDR2 are LGHDT and YNNKEL (reference sequence). The CDR3 contains 16 residues. Here the CDR3 DNA reads TGTGCCAGCAGCCCTGTAGCGGGTATAACTGGGAATGAGCAGTTCTTC. Translated, it gives CASSPVAGITGNEQFF.

The V gene is TRBV6-2 or TRBV6-3, the J gene TRBJ1-5; a possible D gene is TRBD1 (6 bases). The CDR3 totals 13 residues. Germline CDR1 reads MNHEY; CDR2 reads SVGEGT. V lost 11 bases and J 3 bases, leaving 14 bases between the germline ends. The CDR3 is CAGGYRVNQPQHF. The CDR3 region has the DNA TGTGCCGGGGGATACAGGGTCAATCAGCCCCAGCATTTT.

This clonotype has ten or more counts. The rearrangement joins TRBV5-6 to TRBJ1-1, with D tentatively TRBD1 (5 bases). The CDR3 totals 13 residues. V gave up 1 base and J gave up 4 bases, with 8 bases separating them. CDR1 and CDR2 from the germline V gene are SGHDT and YYEEEE. The chain's CDR3 is CASSLIGATEAFF. CDR3 nucleotides: TGTGCCAGCAGCTTGATCGGGGCCACTGAAGCTTTCTTT.

As for this clonotype: A much larger clone differs by one base, so this may be a read error. The gene calls are TRBV18 and TRBJ2-5, with 7 bases fitting TRBD1. The CDR3 contains 16 residues. The germline V gene encodes CDR1 KGHSH and CDR2 LQKENI. The CDR3 spells CASSPRSTGAAETHYF. In nucleotides, the CDR3 is TGTGCCAGCTCACCACGGTCCACAGGGGCGGCAGAGACCCATTACTTC.

There are many counts of this clonotype. The chain recombines TRBV12-3 or TRBV12-4 with TRBJ1-5; D may be TRBD1 (5 bases). Trimming took off 4 bases at V and 2 bases at J, with 12 bases between the two ends. The CDR3 length is 15 residues. CDR3 in amino acids: CASSSEVRGNQPQHF. CDR3 in DNA: TGTGCCAGCAGTTCAGAGGTCAGGGGCAATCAGCCCCAGCATTTT.

This clonotype was counted ten times or more. The chain has TRBV5-8 and TRBJ2-4, with D possibly TRBD2 on 7 matching bases. The germline CDR1 and CDR2 sequences are SGHTS and YDEGEE. The CDR3 is 13 amino acids. V lost 4 bases and J 9 bases, leaving 14 bases between the germline ends. CDR3 region: CASSLEGGIIQYF. As DNA, the CDR3 is TGTGCCAGCAGCCTGGAGGGGGGGATCATTCAGTACTTC.

This clonotype occurred many times. The chain recombines TRBV3-1 with TRBJ2-1; 8 nucleotides line up with TRBD2. The trim removed 4 bases at V and 7 bases at J, leaving 9 bases unmatched. This CDR3 is 15 amino acids long. The V gene's germline CDR1 is LGHDT and CDR2 YNNKEL (reference sequence). The CDR3 spells CASSRLASSGNEQFF. CDR3 DNA: TGTGCCAGCAGCCGACTAGCGTCGAGTGGTAATGAGCAGTTCTTC.

This clonotype rates as medium-sized. The CDR3 bases are TGCAGTGCTAGAGTTGGGGACAAGTCCTACGAGCAGTACTTC. This translates into CSARVGDKSYEQYF. V is TRBV20-1 and J is TRBJ2-7; TRBD1 might be the D (6 bases). The germline CDR1 and CDR2 sequences are DFQATT and SNEGSKA (reference sequence). CDR3 length equals 14 residues. V was trimmed by 1 base and J by 1 base, leaving 11 bases between them.

The CDR3 here is CSARRVSGYNEQFF. The DNA for the CDR3 is TGCAGTGCTAGACGGGTTAGCGGGTACAATGAGCAGTTCTTC. The J gene is TRBJ2-1, the V gene TRBV20-1; TRBD2 matches at 7 bases. This CDR3 contains 14 residues. The junction had 5 bases not matched to a gene; V was cut back by 2 bases and J by 4 bases. CDR1 DFQATT and CDR2 SNEGSKA come from the germline V gene (reference sequence).

This clonotype was seen ten or more times. This chain joins TRBV12-3 or TRBV12-4 and TRBJ2-5; D is uncertain. Deletions cut 3 bases from V and 2 bases from J, with 7 bases between. CDR3 size: 13 residues. The CDR3 DNA is TGTGCCAGCAGTTTTAAGCAGCAAGAGACCCAGTACTTC. Its translation is CASSFKQQETQYF.

This clonotype was detected a few times. The chain combines TRBV5-1 with TRBJ2-5; D not certain. The germline V gene encodes CDR1 SGHRS and CDR2 YFSETQ. V lost 1 base, J lost 1 base, and 11 bases lay in between. The CDR3 contains 15 residues. The CDR3 is CASSLRFAGQETQYF. The CDR3 nucleotides are TGCGCCAGCAGCTTGCGATTTGCAGGCCAAGAGACCCAGTACTTC. Full variable domain (remainder filled in from reference TRBV5-1 and TRBJ2-5): KAGVTQTPRYLIKTRGQQVTLSCSPISGHRSVSWYQQTPGQGLQFLFEYFSETQRNKGNFPGRFSGRQFSNSRSEMNVSTLELGDSALYLCASSLRFAGQETQYFGPGTRLLVL.